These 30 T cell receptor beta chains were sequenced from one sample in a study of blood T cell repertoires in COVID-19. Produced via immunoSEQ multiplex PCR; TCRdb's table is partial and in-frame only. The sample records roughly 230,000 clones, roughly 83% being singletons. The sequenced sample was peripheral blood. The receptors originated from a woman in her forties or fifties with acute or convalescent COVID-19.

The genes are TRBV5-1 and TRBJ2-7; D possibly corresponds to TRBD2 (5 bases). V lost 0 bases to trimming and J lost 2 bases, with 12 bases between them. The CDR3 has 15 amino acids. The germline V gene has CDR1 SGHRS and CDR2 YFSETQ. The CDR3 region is CASSLGQGSAYEQYF. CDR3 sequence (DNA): TGCGCCAGCAGCTTGGGCCAAGGGAGCGCCTACGAGCAGTACTTC.

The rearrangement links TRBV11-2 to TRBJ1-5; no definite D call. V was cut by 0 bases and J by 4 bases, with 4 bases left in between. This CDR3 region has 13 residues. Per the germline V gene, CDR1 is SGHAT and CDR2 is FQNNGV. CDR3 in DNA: TGTGCCAGCAGCTTAGACAGGAATCAGCCCCAGCATTTT. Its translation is CASSLDRNQPQHF.

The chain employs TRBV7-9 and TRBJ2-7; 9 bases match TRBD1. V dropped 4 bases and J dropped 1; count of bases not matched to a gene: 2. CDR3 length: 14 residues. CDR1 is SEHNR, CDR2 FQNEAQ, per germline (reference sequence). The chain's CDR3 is CASSSGTGSYEQYF. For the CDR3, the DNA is TGTGCCAGCAGCTCCGGGACAGGGTCCTACGAGCAGTACTTC.

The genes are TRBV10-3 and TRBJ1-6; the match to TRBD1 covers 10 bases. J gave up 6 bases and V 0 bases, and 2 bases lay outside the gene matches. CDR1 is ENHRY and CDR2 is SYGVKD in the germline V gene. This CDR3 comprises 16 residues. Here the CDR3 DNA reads TGTGCCATCAGTGAGTCAGACAGGGGGCTTAATTCACCCCTCCACTTT. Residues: CAISESDRGLNSPLHF.

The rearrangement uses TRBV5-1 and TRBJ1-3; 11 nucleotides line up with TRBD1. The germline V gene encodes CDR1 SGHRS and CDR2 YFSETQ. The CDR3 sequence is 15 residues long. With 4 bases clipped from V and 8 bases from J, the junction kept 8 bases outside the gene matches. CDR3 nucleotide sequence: TGCGCCAGCAGCCCAGCCGGGACAGGGGGGGACACCATATATTTT. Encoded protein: CASSPAGTGGDTIYF. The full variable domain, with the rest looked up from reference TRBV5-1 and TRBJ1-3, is KAGVTQTPRYLIKTRGQQVTLSCSPISGHRSVSWYQQTPGQGLQFLFEYFSETQRNKGNFPGRFSGRQFSNSRSEMNVSTLELGDSALYLCASSPAGTGGDTIYFGEGSWLTVV.

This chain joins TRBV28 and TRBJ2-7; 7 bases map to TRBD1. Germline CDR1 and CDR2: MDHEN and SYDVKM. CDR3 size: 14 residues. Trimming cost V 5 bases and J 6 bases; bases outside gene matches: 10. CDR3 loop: CASSRTTGRAEQYF. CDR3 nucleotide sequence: TGTGCCAGCAGTCGAACGACAGGGCGGGCCGAGCAGTACTTC.

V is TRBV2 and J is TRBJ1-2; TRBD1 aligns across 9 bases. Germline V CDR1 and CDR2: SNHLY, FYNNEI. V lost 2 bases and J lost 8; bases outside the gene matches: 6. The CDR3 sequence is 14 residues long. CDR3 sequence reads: CASSETRTGVGYTF. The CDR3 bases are TGTGCCAGCAGTGAAACCCGGACAGGGGTAGGCTACACCTTC.

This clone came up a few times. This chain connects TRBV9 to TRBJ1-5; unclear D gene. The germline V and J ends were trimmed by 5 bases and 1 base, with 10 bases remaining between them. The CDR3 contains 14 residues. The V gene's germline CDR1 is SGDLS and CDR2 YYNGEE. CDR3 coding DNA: TGTGCCAGCAGTAGTGAGGGCAGCAATCAGCCCCAGCATTTT. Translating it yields CASSSEGSNQPQHF.

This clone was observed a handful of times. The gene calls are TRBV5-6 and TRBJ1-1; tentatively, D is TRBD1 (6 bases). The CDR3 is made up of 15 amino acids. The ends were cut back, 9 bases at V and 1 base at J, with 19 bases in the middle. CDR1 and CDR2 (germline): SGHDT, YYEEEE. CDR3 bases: TGTGCCACCAAAGGTTGGGGACACGGGAACACTGAAGCTTTCTTT. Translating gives CATKGWGHGNTEAFF.

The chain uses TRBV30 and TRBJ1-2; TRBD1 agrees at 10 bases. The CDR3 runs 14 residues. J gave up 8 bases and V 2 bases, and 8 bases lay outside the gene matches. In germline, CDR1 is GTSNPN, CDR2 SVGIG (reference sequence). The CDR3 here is CAWSLGQGLLGYTF. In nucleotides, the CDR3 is TGTGCCTGGAGTCTGGGACAGGGGTTATTAGGCTACACCTTC.

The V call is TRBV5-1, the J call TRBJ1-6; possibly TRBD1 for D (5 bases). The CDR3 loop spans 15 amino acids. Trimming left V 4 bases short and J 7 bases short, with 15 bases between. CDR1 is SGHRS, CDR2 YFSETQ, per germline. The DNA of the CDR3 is TGCGCCAGCAGCGCCAGGGTAAGGGGAAATTCACCCCTCCACTTT. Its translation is CASSARVRGNSPLHF.

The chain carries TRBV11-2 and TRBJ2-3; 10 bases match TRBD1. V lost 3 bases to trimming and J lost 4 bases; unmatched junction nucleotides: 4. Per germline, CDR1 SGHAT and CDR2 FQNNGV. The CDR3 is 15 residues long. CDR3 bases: TGTGCCAGCAGCTTGACAGGGGGCTATTCAGATACGCAGTATTTT. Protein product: CASSLTGGYSDTQYF.

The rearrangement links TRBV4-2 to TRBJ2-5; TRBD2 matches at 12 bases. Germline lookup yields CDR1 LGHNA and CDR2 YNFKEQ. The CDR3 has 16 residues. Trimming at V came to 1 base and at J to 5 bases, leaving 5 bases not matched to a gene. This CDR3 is CASSQGGLAGYETQYF. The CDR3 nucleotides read TGTGCCAGCAGCCAAGGCGGACTAGCGGGGTATGAGACCCAGTACTTC.

DNA of the CDR3: TGTGCCAGTAGTACGCGACAGAACTACGAGCAGTACTTC. Its protein is CASSTRQNYEQYF. This chain joins TRBV19 and TRBJ2-7, with D maybe TRBD1 (5 bases). Per the germline V gene, CDR1 is LNHDA and CDR2 is SQIVND (reference sequence). This CDR3 has 13 amino acids. V gave up 4 bases and J gave up 3 bases, with 10 bases separating them.

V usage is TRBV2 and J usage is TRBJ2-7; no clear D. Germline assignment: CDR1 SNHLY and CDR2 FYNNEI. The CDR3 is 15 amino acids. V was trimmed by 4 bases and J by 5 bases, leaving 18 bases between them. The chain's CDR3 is CASSVSRLPGNEQYF. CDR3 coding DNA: TGTGCCAGCAGTGTAAGCAGGCTCCCTGGAAACGAGCAGTACTTC.

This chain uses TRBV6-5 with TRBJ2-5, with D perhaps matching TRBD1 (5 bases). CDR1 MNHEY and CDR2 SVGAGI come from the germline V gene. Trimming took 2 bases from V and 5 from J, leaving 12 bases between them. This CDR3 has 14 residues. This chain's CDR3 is CASSYTQGAETQYF. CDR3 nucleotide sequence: TGTGCCAGCAGTTACACTCAGGGTGCCGAGACCCAGTACTTC.

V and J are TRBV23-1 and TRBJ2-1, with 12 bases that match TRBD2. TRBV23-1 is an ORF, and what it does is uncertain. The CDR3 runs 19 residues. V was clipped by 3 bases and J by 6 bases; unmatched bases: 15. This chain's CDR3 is CASSHSWTSGKFSRNEQFF. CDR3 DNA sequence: TGCGCCAGCAGTCACTCATGGACTAGCGGGAAGTTTAGCCGCAATGAGCAGTTCTTC.

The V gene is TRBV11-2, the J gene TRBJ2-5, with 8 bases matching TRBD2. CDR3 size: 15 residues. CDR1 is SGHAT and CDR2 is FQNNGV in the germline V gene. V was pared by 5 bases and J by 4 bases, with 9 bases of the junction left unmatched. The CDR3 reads CASSAVAGNRETQYF. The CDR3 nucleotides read TGTGCCAGCAGCGCTGTAGCGGGGAATCGAGAGACCCAGTACTTC.

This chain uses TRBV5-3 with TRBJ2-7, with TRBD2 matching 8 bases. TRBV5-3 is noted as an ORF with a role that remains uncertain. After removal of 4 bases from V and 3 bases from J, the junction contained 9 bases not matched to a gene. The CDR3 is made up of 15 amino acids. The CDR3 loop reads CARSRRREVYYEQYF. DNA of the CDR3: TGTGCCAGAAGCCGGCGGCGGGAGGTATACTACGAGCAGTACTTC.

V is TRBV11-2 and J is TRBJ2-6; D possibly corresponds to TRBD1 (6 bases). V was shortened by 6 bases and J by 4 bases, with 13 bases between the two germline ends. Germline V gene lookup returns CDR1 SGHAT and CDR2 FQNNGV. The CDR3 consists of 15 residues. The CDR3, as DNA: TGTGCCAGCAGTCGAACAGGGCTGGGGGCCAACGTCCTGACTTTC. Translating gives CASSRTGLGANVLTF.

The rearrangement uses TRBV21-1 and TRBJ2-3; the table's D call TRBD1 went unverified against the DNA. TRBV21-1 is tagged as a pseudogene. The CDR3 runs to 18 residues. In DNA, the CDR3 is TGTGCCAGCAGCCCTCTATTCCCAGGTGACCCACGCACAGATACGCAGTATTTT. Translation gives CASSPLFPGDPRTDTQYF.

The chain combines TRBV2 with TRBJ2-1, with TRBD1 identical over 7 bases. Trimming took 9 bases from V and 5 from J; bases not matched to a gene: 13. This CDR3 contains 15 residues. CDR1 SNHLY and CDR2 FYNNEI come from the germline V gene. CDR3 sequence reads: CASGIVRGPNNEQFF. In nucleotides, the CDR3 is TGTGCCAGTGGGATAGTAAGGGGGCCTAACAATGAGCAGTTCTTC.

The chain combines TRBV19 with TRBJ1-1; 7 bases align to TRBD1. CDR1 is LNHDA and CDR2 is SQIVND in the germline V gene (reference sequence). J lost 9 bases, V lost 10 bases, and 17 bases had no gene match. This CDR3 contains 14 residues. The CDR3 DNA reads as TGTGCCACAGAAGGTAGCACAGGGGTAAGCCAAGCTTTCTTT. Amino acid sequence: CATEGSTGVSQAFF. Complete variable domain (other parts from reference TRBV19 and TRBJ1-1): DGGITQSPKYLFRKEGQNVTLSCEQNLNHDAMYWYRQDPGQGLRLIYYSQIVNDFQKGDIAEGYSVSREKKESFPLTVTSAQKNPTAFYLCATEGSTGVSQAFFGQGTRLTVV.

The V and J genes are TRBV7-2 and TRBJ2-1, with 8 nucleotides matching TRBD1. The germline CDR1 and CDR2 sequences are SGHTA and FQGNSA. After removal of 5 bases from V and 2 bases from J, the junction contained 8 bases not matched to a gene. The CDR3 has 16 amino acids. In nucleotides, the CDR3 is TGTGCCAGCAGCCGGCCGGACAGGGTCGCCTACAATGAGCAGTTCTTC. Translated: CASSRPDRVAYNEQFF.

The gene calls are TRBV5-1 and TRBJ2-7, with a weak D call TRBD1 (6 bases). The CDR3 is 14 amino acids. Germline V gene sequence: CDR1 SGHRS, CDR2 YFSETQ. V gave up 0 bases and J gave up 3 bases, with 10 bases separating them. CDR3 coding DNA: TGCGCCAGCAGCTTGGAGCAGGGGAACTACGAGCAGTACTTC. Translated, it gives CASSLEQGNYEQYF.

The CDR3 coding sequence is TGTGCCAGCAGTTACTTGGGGCCACGCGAGCAGTACTTC. Its protein product is CASSYLGPREQYF. The V and J genes are TRBV6-6 and TRBJ2-7, with D perhaps matching TRBD1 (5 bases). This CDR3 spans 13 amino acids. V lost 1 base, J lost 6 bases, and 10 bases lay in between. In germline, CDR1 is MNHNY, CDR2 SVGAGI (reference sequence).

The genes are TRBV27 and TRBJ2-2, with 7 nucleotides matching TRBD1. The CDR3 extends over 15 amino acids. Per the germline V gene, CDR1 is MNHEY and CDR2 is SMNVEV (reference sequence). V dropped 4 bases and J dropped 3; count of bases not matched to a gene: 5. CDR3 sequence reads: CASSSYDRDTGELFF. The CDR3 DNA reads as TGTGCCAGCAGTTCCTACGACAGGGACACCGGGGAGCTGTTTTTT.

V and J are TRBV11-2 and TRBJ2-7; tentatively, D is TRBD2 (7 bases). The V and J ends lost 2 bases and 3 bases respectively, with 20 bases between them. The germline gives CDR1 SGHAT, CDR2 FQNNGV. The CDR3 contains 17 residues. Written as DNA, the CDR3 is TGTGCCAGCAGCTTATGGATGGGCGCGGGGGCCGTCTACGAGCAGTACTTC. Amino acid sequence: CASSLWMGAGAVYEQYF.

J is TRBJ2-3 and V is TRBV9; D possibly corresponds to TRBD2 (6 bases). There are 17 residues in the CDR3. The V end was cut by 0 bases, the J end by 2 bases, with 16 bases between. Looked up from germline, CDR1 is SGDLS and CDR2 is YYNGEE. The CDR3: CASSVVGRGGDTDTQYF. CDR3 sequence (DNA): TGTGCCAGCAGCGTAGTTGGTCGGGGCGGGGACACAGATACGCAGTATTTT.

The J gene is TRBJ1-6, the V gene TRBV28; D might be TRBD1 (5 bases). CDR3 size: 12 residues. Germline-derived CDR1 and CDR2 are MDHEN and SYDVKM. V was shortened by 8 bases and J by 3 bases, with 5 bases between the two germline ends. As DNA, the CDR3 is TGTGCCAGCCAGGGCTATAATTCACCCCTCCACTTT. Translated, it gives CASQGYNSPLHF. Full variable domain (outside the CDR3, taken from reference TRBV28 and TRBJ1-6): DVKVTQSSRYLVKRTGEKVFLECVQDMDHENMFWYRQDPGLGLRLIYFSYDVKMKEKGDIPEGYSVSREKKERFSLILESASTNQTSMYLCASQGYNSPLHFGNGTRLTVT.